The subject of this entry is one TCR beta chain. The sample originates from a study of blood T cell repertoires in COVID-19. The V and J ends lost 2 bases and 3 bases respectively, with 7 bases between them. Germline values: CDR1 GTSNPN, CDR2 SVGIG (reference sequence). The CDR3 runs 12 residues. In the source study's methods: For nucleated cells, counts were estimated from reference gene primer amplification. Produced via immunoSEQ multiplex PCR; TCRdb's table is partial and in-frame only. That table gives V, J and clone size, and the DNA gave D and trimming. The sample gives about 220,000 clones, 83% of which show up once; about 5.3% is in the top ten.

The sequence derives from a woman in her fifties or sixties who had been exposed to COVID-19. Source material: PBMCs or T cells enriched from blood (not recorded which). The rearrangement links TRBV30 to TRBJ1-2; D unresolved. The CDR3 spells CAWSLNDYGYTF. Here the CDR3 DNA reads TGTGCCTGGAGTCTAAATGACTATGGCTACACCTTC.